This T cell receptor beta chain was recorded in a study of graft-versus-host responses after intestinal transplantation. Turning to the study itself: Anti-thymocyte globulin induction, then tacrolimus and steroids for approximately 3 years, went to all recipients. General study points: GvH clones were identified in recipient marrow, with some first appearing in ileum or blood. The presence of high graft-versus-host to host-versus-graft clonal ratios in allografts characterized patients with graft-donor T cell macrochimerism.

Sequenced by immunoSEQ multiplex PCR; TCRdb stores in-frame clones only, minus some. The sample consists of just over 95,000 clones, approximately 90% of them appearing once. The CDR3 totals 16 residues. The trim removed 0 bases at V and 3 bases at J, leaving 5 bases unmatched. Germline V gives CDR1 MNHEY, CDR2 SVGAGI. Points on this clone: Its antigen is unidentified.

This TCR was recovered from a human donor who received an intestinal transplant. Sequenced here: unstimulated CD4+ T cells sorted from spleen or lymph node cells, sampled before intestinal transplant. This rearrangement joins TRBV6-5 to TRBJ2-7, with 10 bases identical to TRBD1. The CDR3 loop reads CASSYSGTGVLYEQYF. As DNA, the CDR3 is TGTGCCAGCAGTTACTCAGGGACAGGGGTGCTCTACGAGCAGTACTTC.